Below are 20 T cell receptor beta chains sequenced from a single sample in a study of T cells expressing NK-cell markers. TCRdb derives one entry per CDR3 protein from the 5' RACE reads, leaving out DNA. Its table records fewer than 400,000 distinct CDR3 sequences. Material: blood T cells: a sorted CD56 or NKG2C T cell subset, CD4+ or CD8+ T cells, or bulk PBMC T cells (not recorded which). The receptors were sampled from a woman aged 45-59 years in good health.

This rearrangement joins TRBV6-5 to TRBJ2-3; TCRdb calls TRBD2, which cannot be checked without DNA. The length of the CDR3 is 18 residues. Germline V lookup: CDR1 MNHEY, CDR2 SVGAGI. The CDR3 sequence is CASAHPLLAGVGIDTQYF.

CDR3 loop: CASSASIGFRSYNEQFF. The chain has TRBV28 and TRBJ2-1. Germline V CDR1 and CDR2: MDHEN, SYDVKM. The CDR3 covers 17 residues. Full variable domain (rest looked up from reference TRBV28 and TRBJ2-1): DVKVTQSSRYLVKRTGEKVFLECVQDMDHENMFWYRQDPGLGLRLIYFSYDVKMKEKGDIPEGYSVSREKKERFSLILESASTNQTSMYLCASSASIGFRSYNEQFFGPGTRLTVL.

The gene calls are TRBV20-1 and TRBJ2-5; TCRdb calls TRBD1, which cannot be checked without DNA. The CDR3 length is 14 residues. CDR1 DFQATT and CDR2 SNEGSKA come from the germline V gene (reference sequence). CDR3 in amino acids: CSVAGTGIVETQYF.

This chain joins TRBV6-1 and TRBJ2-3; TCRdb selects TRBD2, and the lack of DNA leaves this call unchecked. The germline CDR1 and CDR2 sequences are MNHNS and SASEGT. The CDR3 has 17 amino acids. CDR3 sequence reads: CASRLTSGNLLPDTQYF.

The CDR3 protein is CAIEKDSGLAGEQFF. The genes are TRBV24-1 and TRBJ2-1; TCRdb designates TRBD2, a call that cannot be tested without DNA. CDR3 length equals 15 residues. Germline V gene data show CDR1 as KGHDR and CDR2 as SFDVKD.

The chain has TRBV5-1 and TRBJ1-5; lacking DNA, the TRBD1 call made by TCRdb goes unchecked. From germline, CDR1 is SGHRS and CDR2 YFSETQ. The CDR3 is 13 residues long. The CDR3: CASSAVPNQPQHF.

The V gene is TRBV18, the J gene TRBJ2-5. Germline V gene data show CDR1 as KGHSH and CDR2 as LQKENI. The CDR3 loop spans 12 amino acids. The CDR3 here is CASSPPFETQYF. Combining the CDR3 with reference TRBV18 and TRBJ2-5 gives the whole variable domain NAGVMQNPRHLVRRRGQEARLRCSPMKGHSHVYWYRQLPEEGLKFMVYLQKENIIDESGMPKERFSAEFPKEGPSILRIQQVVRGDSAAYFCASSPPFETQYFGPGTRLLVL.

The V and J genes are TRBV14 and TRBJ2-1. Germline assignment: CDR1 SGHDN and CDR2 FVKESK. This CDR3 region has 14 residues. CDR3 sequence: CASSQDVSFNEQFF.

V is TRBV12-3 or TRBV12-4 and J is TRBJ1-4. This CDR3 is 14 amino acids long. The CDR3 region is CASSLILRGEELFF.

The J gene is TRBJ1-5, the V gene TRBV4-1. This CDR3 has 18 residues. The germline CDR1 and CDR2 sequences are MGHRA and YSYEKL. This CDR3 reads CASSQGNVDPYSNQPQHF.

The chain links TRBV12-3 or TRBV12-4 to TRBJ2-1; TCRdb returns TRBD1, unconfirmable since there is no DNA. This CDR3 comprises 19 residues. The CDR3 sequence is CASSPTRLSRMGAHNEQFF.

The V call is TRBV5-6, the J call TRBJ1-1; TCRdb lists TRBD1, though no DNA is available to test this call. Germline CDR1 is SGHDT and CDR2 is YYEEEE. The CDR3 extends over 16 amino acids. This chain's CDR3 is CASSLVPGWGNTEAFF.

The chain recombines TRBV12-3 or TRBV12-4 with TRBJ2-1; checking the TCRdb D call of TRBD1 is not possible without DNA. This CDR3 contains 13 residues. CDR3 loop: CASHGRFVDEQFF.

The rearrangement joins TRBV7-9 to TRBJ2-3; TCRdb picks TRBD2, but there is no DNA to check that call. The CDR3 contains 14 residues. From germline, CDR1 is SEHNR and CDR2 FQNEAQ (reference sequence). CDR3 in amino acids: CASSATSGRNTQYF.

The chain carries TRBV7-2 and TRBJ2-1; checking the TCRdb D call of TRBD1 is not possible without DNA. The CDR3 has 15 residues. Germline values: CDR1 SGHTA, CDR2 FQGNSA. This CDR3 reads CASTPPGQSYNEQFF.

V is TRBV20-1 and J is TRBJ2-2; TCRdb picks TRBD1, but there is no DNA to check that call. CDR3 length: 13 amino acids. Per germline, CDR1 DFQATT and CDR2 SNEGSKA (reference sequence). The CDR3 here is CSAHGINTGELFF.

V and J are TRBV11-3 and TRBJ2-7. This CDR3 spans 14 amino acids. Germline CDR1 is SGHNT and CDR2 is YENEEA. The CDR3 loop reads CASSFLLSWSEQYF.

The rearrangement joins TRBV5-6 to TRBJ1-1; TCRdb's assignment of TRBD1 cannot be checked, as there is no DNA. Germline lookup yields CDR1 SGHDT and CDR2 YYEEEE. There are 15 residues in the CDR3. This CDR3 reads CASSSRGDRFVEAFF.

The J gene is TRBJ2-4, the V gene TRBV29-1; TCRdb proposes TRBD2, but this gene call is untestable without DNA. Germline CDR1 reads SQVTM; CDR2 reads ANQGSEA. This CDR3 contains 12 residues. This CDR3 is CSGGPAKNIQYF.

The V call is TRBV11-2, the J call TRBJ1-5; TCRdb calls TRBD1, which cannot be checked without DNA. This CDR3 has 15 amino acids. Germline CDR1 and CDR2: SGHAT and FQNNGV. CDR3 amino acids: CASSTGDRTDQPQHF.